This TCR beta chain was found in a study of breast tumors, draining lymph nodes, adjacent tissues. Whole-study findings and limits: Tumors had less TCR diversity than lymph nodes, more than nontumor tissue.

TCRdb recomputed calls from the multiplex PCR reads with MiXCR, one row per CDR3 protein. Among 200,000 to 300,000 distinct CDR3 sequences listed, around 30% were seen once. In germline, CDR1 is SGHNT, CDR2 YENEEA. The CDR3 has 18 amino acids. The V and J ends lost 5 bases and 0 bases respectively, with 17 bases between them. This clonotype has at least ten counts. Its matching antigen is unknown. Samples came from axillary lymph nodes draining the breast cancer. The chain couples TRBV11-3 to TRBJ2-6; D is perhaps TRBD2 (5 bases). Material for sequencing was axillary lymph node tissue. The sequence was obtained from a female donor with breast cancer. Some clones in this sample may be carry-over from other donors' samples. The CDR3 reads CASSLFGVGVSGANVLTF. The DNA for the CDR3 is TGTGCCAGCAGCCTCTTTGGGGTGGGAGTCTCTGGGGCCAACGTCCTGACTTTC.